What follows describes a single T cell receptor (beta chain). The target antigen is unknown. Researchers ran the PCR with 60 Vbeta and 13 Jbeta primers. Profiling relied on immunoSEQ multiplex PCR, and the TCRdb table lists in-frame clones only, not all of them. The table lists 130,000 to 150,000 clones, approximately 82% of them singletons. Trimming removed 5 bases at V and 2 bases at J, with 10 bases between. The CDR3 has 13 amino acids. The germline V gene encodes CDR1 SEHNR and CDR2 FQNEAQ (reference sequence). This entry belongs to a study of cytomegalovirus exposure and HLA in healthy donors. Study outcomes and limitations: Researchers reported from a later analysis that most CMV-associated TCR beta chains appeared HLA-restricted.

Sequenced input: PBMCs. The chain recombines TRBV7-9 with TRBJ2-7, with a tentative D call TRBD2 (5 bases). This clonotype was obtained from a woman aged 55-69 years in good health and CMV-seropositive. For the CDR3, the DNA is TGTGCCAGCAGCCCTGAGGGAACCTACGAGCAGTACTTC. This encodes CASSPEGTYEQYF. The full variable domain, completed using reference TRBV7-9 and TRBJ2-7, is DTGVSQNPRHKITKRGQNVTFRCDPISEHNRLYWYRQTLGQGPEFLTYFQNEAQLEKSRLLSDRFSAERPKGSFSTLEIQRTEQGDSAMYLCASSPEGTYEQYFGPGTRLTVT.